These 7 T cell receptor beta chains were sequenced from one sample in a study of blood T cell repertoires in COVID-19. The protocol was immunoSEQ multiplex PCR, while the TCRdb copy is restricted to in-frame clones and leaves out a portion. The sample gives 200,000 or so clones, just under 85% of which show up once; approximately 7.2% is in the top ten. Sequencing was done on a sample of peripheral blood. The source of these receptors is a human donor with acute or convalescent COVID-19. The donor label of this sample is uncertain.

This sequence joins TRBV5-1 and TRBJ1-1, with 8 nucleotides matching TRBD1. Germline-derived CDR1 and CDR2 are SGHRS and YFSETQ. This CDR3 contains 15 residues. The trim removed 7 bases at V and 5 bases at J, leaving 13 bases unmatched. The CDR3 region has the DNA TGCGCCAGCGGTCCCACCGCGACAGGGGAAACTGAAGCTTTCTTT. This translates into CASGPTATGETEAFF.

This rearrangement joins TRBV5-1 to TRBJ1-4; no clear D. Per the germline V gene, CDR1 is SGHRS and CDR2 is YFSETQ. The V and J ends lost 0 bases and 2 bases respectively, with 8 bases between them. CDR3 length equals 15 residues. In DNA form, the CDR3 reads TGCGCCAGCAGCTTGGAGGCGGGGACTAATGAAAAACTGTTTTTT. This sequence encodes CASSLEAGTNEKLFF.

This chain uses TRBV6-5 with TRBJ2-7; 7 nucleotides agree with TRBD2. CDR1 MNHEY and CDR2 SVGAGI come from the germline V gene. V lost 5 bases to trimming and J lost 2 bases; unmatched junction nucleotides: 6. CDR3 length: 14 amino acids. The CDR3 DNA is TGTGCCAGCAGTATAACTAGCGAGGCCTACGAGCAGTACTTC. It specifies CASSITSEAYEQYF.

CDR3 in amino acids: CASSSRTSGYEQYF. CDR3 bases: TGTGCCAGCAGCTCTCGGACTAGCGGCTACGAGCAGTACTTC. This chain links TRBV21-1 with TRBJ2-7; the DNA was not used to check the table's D call, TRBD2. TRBV21-1 is noted as a pseudogene. There are 14 residues in the CDR3.

The genes are TRBV2 and TRBJ2-6, with D unclear. Per the germline V gene, CDR1 is SNHLY and CDR2 is FYNNEI. The CDR3 consists of 13 residues. Deletions cut 3 bases from V and 2 bases from J, with 2 bases between. CDR3 sequence (DNA): TGTGCCAGCAGTGACGCTGGGGCCAACGTCCTGACTTTC. Amino acids: CASSDAGANVLTF. Full variable domain (remainder filled in from reference TRBV2 and TRBJ2-6): EPEVTQTPSHQVTQMGQEVILRCVPISNHLYFYWYRQILGQKVEFLVSFYNNEISEKSEIFDDQFSVERPDGSNFTLKIRSTKLEDSAMYFCASSDAGANVLTFGAGSRLTVL.

The chain uses TRBV6-5 and TRBJ2-3, with 8 nucleotides matching TRBD2. This CDR3 has 14 residues. Germline V gene lookup returns CDR1 MNHEY and CDR2 SVGAGI. With V trimmed by 4 bases and J by 4 bases, 4 bases remained unmatched. CDR3 nucleotides: TGTGCCAGCAGTTCGGCGGGAGGCCCAGATACGCAGTATTTT. Translated, it gives CASSSAGGPDTQYF.

The J gene is TRBJ2-7, the V gene TRBV29-1; TRBD2 might be the D (6 bases). V lost 0 bases to trimming and J lost 2 bases, with 14 bases between them. The CDR3 totals 15 residues. Germline lookup yields CDR1 SQVTM and CDR2 ANQGSEA. CDR3 bases: TGCAGCGTTGAAGAGTCCAGCGGGTGGACCTACGAGCAGTACTTC. Its protein product is CSVEESSGWTYEQYF.